This is a list of T cell receptor beta chains from one sample in a study of blood T cell repertoires in COVID-19. Sequencing was performed with immunoSEQ multiplex PCR; in TCRdb, only in-frame clones are kept and a portion is missing. The table includes 650,000 to 800,000 clones, approximately 90% detected once. The sample taken for sequencing was peripheral blood. The origin of the receptors is a woman aged 18-35 years with acute or convalescent COVID-19. Both conserved end residues are part of each CDR3.

J	V	CDR3
TRBJ1-5	TRBV5-1	CASSPGQSNQPQHF
TRBJ2-5	TRBV19	CASSTGGATETQYF
TRBJ1-6	TRBV19	CASASTGTAINSPLHF
TRBJ1-1	TRBV24-1	CATSAWGGVNTEAFF
TRBJ2-7	TRBV30	CAWGSPDEQYF
TRBJ1-1	TRBV18	CASSLLAVGDEAFF
TRBJ2-3	TRBV4-3	CASSLTWRGPTPLDTDTQYF
TRBJ2-3	TRBV9	CASSGDRVEPDTQYF
TRBJ1-1	TRBV12-3/TRBV12-4	CASSLEGNTEAFF
TRBJ1-2	TRBV5-6	CASSLTDYGYTF
TRBJ2-6	TRBV11-2	CASSLADYSGANVLTF
TRBJ2-3	TRBV13	CASSTDRGTDTQYF
TRBJ1-2	TRBV4-1	CASSQEVGQDSYTF
TRBJ1-6	TRBV7-6	CATRVPGIYSPLHF
TRBJ2-7	TRBV6-5	CASSYLVAGDPYEQYF